Shown below are 20 T cell receptor beta chains from a single sample sequenced in a study of T cells in localized non-small cell lung cancer. This table comes from immunoSEQ multiplex PCR, and its TCRdb copy is limited to in-frame clones, with some not included. Of about 1,100 clones listed, roughly a quarter are singletons. Sequencing was performed on normal lung tissue next to the tumor, taken before any cancer treatment. These receptors were taken from a female donor of 60 years or more with stage I lung adenocarcinoma.

The table lists this clone with a few counts. The V gene is TRBV18, the J gene TRBJ2-5, with D possibly TRBD2 on 6 matching bases. CDR1 is KGHSH, CDR2 LQKENI, per germline. V was trimmed by 2 bases and J by 6 bases, leaving 13 bases between them. The length of the CDR3 is 14 residues. CDR3 in DNA: TGTGCCAGCTCACCAGATAGCGGTACCCAGACCCAGTACTTC. This gives the protein CASSPDSGTQTQYF.

The V and J genes are TRBV11-3 and TRBJ2-5; D tentatively reads TRBD1 or TRBD2 (5 bases each). CDR1 is SGHNT, CDR2 YENEEA, per germline. This CDR3 is built from 17 residues. V was trimmed by 5 bases and J by 0 bases, leaving 19 bases between them. CDR3 in amino acids: CASSGGASEQDQETQYF. CDR3 in DNA: TGTGCCAGCAGCGGGGGAGCGTCAGAACAAGACCAAGAGACCCAGTACTTC.

This clone is large by share. V is TRBV11-3 and J is TRBJ1-5; D not resolved. The germline gives CDR1 SGHNT, CDR2 YENEEA. There are 14 residues in the CDR3. Trimming stripped 0 bases from V and 8 bases from J, with 11 bases between. Written as DNA, the CDR3 is TGTGCCAGCAGCTTAGAGGGAGGGAGGAAGCCCCAGCATTTT. The encoded protein is CASSLEGGRKPQHF.

The CDR3 DNA is TGCGCCAGCAGTGACGGGACAAGATCCTACGAGCAGTACTTC. It specifies CASSDGTRSYEQYF. The chain employs TRBV10-1 and TRBJ2-7, with a weak D call TRBD1 (6 bases). Germline CDR1 reads WNHNN; CDR2 reads SYGVQD (reference sequence). V dropped 3 bases and J dropped 1 base, with 10 bases sitting between them. CDR3 length: 14 residues.

This clone showed up just a few times. The chain is built from TRBV6-8 and TRBJ1-1; D unclear. V was clipped by 0 bases and J by 3 bases, with 17 bases between them. Germline V CDR1 and CDR2: MNHGY, SAAAGT. CDR3 length: 17 residues. The CDR3, as DNA: TGTGCCAGCAGTTACTCGAAAAATGGGGTTGCGGACACTGAAGCTTTCTTT. It is translated as CASSYSKNGVADTEAFF.

Within the sample, this clone is medium-sized (0.01 to 0.1%). The chain uses TRBV11-3 and TRBJ1-6; D gene ambiguous. This CDR3 region has 14 residues. Trimming cost V 5 bases and J 6 bases, with 11 bases left between them. Germline V gene sequence: CDR1 SGHNT, CDR2 YENEEA. CDR3 protein: CASSHGSANSPLHF. CDR3 nucleotide sequence: TGTGCCAGCAGCCACGGTTCTGCTAATTCACCCCTCCACTTT.

This sequence joins TRBV9 and TRBJ2-5; 8 bases align to TRBD2. Germline CDR1 reads SGDLS; CDR2 reads YYNGEE. V was pared by 6 bases and J by 1 base, with 8 bases of the junction left unmatched. The CDR3 is 15 residues long. CDR3 sequence reads: CASNRAGGRQETQYF. In DNA, the CDR3 is TGTGCCAGCAATCGGGCGGGGGGCCGCCAAGAGACCCAGTACTTC.

This clone was seen a handful of times. The genes are TRBV9 and TRBJ1-5; the match to TRBD1 covers 9 bases. The CDR3 has 13 amino acids. J lost 7 bases, V lost 5 bases, and 4 bases had no gene match. Germline V lookup: CDR1 SGDLS, CDR2 YYNGEE. The CDR3 loop is CASRTGGYQPQHF. CDR3 sequence (DNA): TGTGCCAGCAGGACAGGGGGGTACCAGCCCCAGCATTTT.

The chain couples TRBV23-1 to TRBJ2-3; 13 positions match TRBD2. TRBV23-1 is designated an ORF whose function remains uncertain. V trimming: 6 bases; J trimming: 2 bases; junction bases outside the gene matches: 17. The CDR3 loop spans 20 amino acids. The CDR3 loop is CASSQQRLAGGLTPTDTQYF. CDR3 nucleotide sequence: TGCGCCAGCAGCCAACAACGACTAGCGGGGGGCCTCACGCCCACAGATACGCAGTATTTT.

The chain has TRBV14 and TRBJ1-6, with 7 bases fitting TRBD1. CDR3 size: 14 residues. Germline lookup yields CDR1 SGHDN and CDR2 FVKESK. The ends lost 1 base at V and 9 bases at J; junction bases unmatched: 3. The CDR3 DNA follows: TGTGCCAGCAGCCAAGTGCCAGGGGGTTCACCCCTCCACTTT. Translated, it gives CASSQVPGGSPLHF. The variable domain in full, completed from reference TRBV14 and TRBJ1-6, reads EAGVTQFPSHSVIEKGQTVTLRCDPISGHDNLYWYRRVMGKEIKFLLHFVKESKQDESGMPNNRFLAERTGGTYSTLKVQPAELEDSGVYFCASSQVPGGSPLHFGNGTRLTVT.

The chain links TRBV11-3 to TRBJ1-1; 8 nucleotides agree with TRBD1. The length of the CDR3 is 15 residues. Germline lookup yields CDR1 SGHNT and CDR2 YENEEA. V lost 1 base to trimming and J lost 5 bases; unmatched junction nucleotides: 6. The CDR3 loop reads CASSLVSGGLTEAFF. The CDR3 DNA reads TGTGCCAGCAGCTTAGTATCAGGGGGCTTAACTGAAGCTTTCTTT.

The chain joins TRBV5-1 to TRBJ2-2; D perhaps matches TRBD2 (6 bases). From germline, CDR1 is SGHRS and CDR2 YFSETQ. This CDR3 is built from 14 residues. Trimming cost V 3 bases and J 7 bases, with 13 bases left between them. The CDR3, as DNA: TGCGCCAGCAGCTCCGGGGAGGCGGGCGGGGAGCTGTTTTTT. Translated, it gives CASSSGEAGGELFF.

This clone turned up a few times. The V and J genes are TRBV9 and TRBJ1-2, with a weak D call TRBD1 (5 bases). V was cut by 6 bases and J by 1 base, with 10 bases left in between. Germline loops: CDR1 SGDLS, CDR2 YYNGEE. The CDR3 spans 13 residues. CDR3 nucleotides: TGTGCCAGCACCCAGGGATTTAACTATGGCTACACCTTC. Amino acids: CASTQGFNYGYTF.

This clone turned up a few times. V gene TRBV30 combines with J gene TRBJ1-1; unclear D gene. The CDR3 contains 14 residues. Germline V gene data show CDR1 as GTSNPN and CDR2 as SVGIG (reference sequence). The V and J ends lost 2 bases and 1 base respectively, with 11 bases between them. CDR3 sequence: CAWSYSIPNTEAFF. Here the CDR3 DNA reads TGTGCCTGGAGTTACAGCATCCCGAACACTGAAGCTTTCTTT.

Only a few counts were recorded for this clone. The rearrangement links TRBV15 to TRBJ1-2; D is possibly TRBD1 (5 bases). There are 17 residues in the CDR3. Trimming shortened V by 5 bases and J by 5 bases, and 24 bases separated the two germline ends. Germline values: CDR1 LNHNV, CDR2 YYDKDF (reference sequence). The CDR3 protein is CATSGPKLAPGPYGYTF. The CDR3 coding sequence is TGTGCCACCAGCGGACCGAAATTGGCCCCGGGACCTTATGGCTACACCTTC.

The chain joins TRBV19 to TRBJ2-1; 13 nucleotides align to TRBD2. The V gene's germline CDR1 is LNHDA and CDR2 SQIVND (reference sequence). CDR3 length equals 16 residues. V was pared by 4 bases and J by 5 bases, with 5 bases of the junction left unmatched. CDR3 region: CASSNLLAGGNNEQFF. The CDR3 DNA follows: TGTGCCAGTAGTAACCTACTAGCGGGGGGGAACAATGAGCAGTTCTTC.

This chain joins TRBV19 and TRBJ1-2; TRBD1 aligns across 7 bases. This CDR3 spans 16 amino acids. The V and J ends lost 6 bases and 7 bases, in that order; junction bases with no gene match: 17. Per germline, CDR1 LNHDA and CDR2 SQIVND (reference sequence). CDR3 DNA: TGTGCCAGTAGCCCGGGACAGTTGGTCGGTCTTTCTGGCTACACCTTC. Translated: CASSPGQLVGLSGYTF.

The CDR3 region has the DNA TGCGCCAGCAGTGAAGGGAGGGGGATGTCTGGGGCCAACGTCCTGACTTTC. Its protein product is CASSEGRGMSGANVLTF. The chain joins TRBV10-2 to TRBJ2-6, with D possibly TRBD2 on 7 matching bases. Between the trimmed V and J ends, which lost 3 bases and 1 base, there was a span of 13 bases. The CDR3 totals 17 residues. From germline, CDR1 is WSHSY and CDR2 SAAADI.

The chain is built from TRBV11-3 and TRBJ1-1, with TRBD1 identical over 8 bases. This CDR3 is 15 amino acids long. The germline V gene has CDR1 SGHNT and CDR2 YENEEA. V was pared by 6 bases and J by 1 base, with 7 bases of the junction left unmatched. DNA for the CDR3: TGTGCCAGCAGGGCCGGGACAGGAGGGAACACTGAAGCTTTCTTT. Translation: CASRAGTGGNTEAFF.

The V call is TRBV5-1, the J call TRBJ2-3; no clear D gene. Germline V lookup: CDR1 SGHRS, CDR2 YFSETQ. The ends were cut back, 2 bases at V and 0 bases at J, with 13 bases in the middle. The CDR3 is made up of 16 amino acids. The CDR3 loop reads CASSLNGRASTDTQYF. CDR3 DNA sequence: TGCGCCAGCAGCTTAAACGGTAGAGCTAGCACAGATACGCAGTATTTT.